The present TCR beta chain was sequenced within a study of PD-1 blockade in mismatch repair-deficient tumors. There are 14 residues in the CDR3. Germline V lookup: CDR1 GTSNPN, CDR2 SVGIG (reference sequence). V lost 8 bases and J 1 base, leaving 17 bases between the germline ends. This table comes from immunoSEQ multiplex PCR, and its TCRdb copy is limited to in-frame clones, with some not included. The table records 50,000 or so clones, under 85% of them present only once. This TCR came from an adult with mismatch repair-deficient cancer. Sequenced here: PBMCs, sampled before pembrolizumab treatment. V gene TRBV30 combines with J gene TRBJ1-1, with D perhaps matching TRBD1 (6 bases). This CDR3 is CARVAGAQNTEAFF. The CDR3, as DNA: TGTGCCCGCGTAGCGGGGGCCCAGAACACTGAAGCTTTCTTT.